This is a list of T cell receptor beta chains from one sample in a study of blood T cell repertoires in COVID-19. Profiled with immunoSEQ multiplex PCR; TCRdb holds only in-frame clones, not every one. The sample lists about 270,000 clones, 85% to 90% occurring once. Sample: PBMCs or T cells enriched from blood (not recorded which). These TCRs come from a man aged 18 to 30 who had recovered from COVID-19. Both conserved end residues are part of each CDR3. Each record gives: clone size, V gene, J gene, D gene, CDR3 length, CDR3 protein, CDR3 DNA. The D gene is left open where the match is weak. Clone size is not always given. Where it is, it says once, few, many or a class for expanded clones.

NA	TRBV5-1	TRBJ2-2	TRBD2	16	CASSLQGTSGTGELFF	TGCGCCAGCAGCTTGCAGGGGACTAGCGGGACCGGGGAGCTGTTTTTT
NA	TRBV18	TRBJ1-1	NA	15	CASSPRADRTEYPFF	TGTGCCAGCTCACCACGGGCTGACAGAACTGAATACCCTTTCTTT
NA	TRBV7-6	TRBJ2-1	NA	16	CASSSRLGNSYNEQFF	TGTGCCAGCAGCTCCAGACTAGGGAACTCCTACAATGAGCAGTTCTTC
NA	TRBV7-2	TRBJ1-1	NA	15	CASSLAGGLNTEAFF	TGTGCCAGCAGCTTAGCCGGGGGGCTGAACACTGAAGCTTTCTTT
NA	TRBV19	TRBJ2-7	NA	14	CASSMGGRLYEQYF	TGTGCCAGTAGTATGGGGGGGCGTTTGTACGAGCAGTACTTC
few	TRBV30	TRBJ2-3	NA	13	CAWSVRERDTQYF	TGTGCCTGGAGTGTACGGGAGCGAGATACGCAGTATTTT
NA	TRBV13	TRBJ2-2	NA	16	CASSLVSRGNTGELFF	TGTGCCAGCAGCTTAGTCTCCAGGGGGAACACCGGGGAGCTGTTTTTT
NA	TRBV2	TRBJ1-2	NA	15	CASSEASTVGYGYTF	TGTGCCAGCAGTGAAGCAAGTACAGTTGGCTATGGCTACACCTTC
NA	TRBV3-1/TRBV3-2	TRBJ1-2	NA	15	CASSPGEARQSGYTF	TGTGCCAGCAGCCCGGGCGAGGCGAGACAGTCCGGCTACACCTTC
NA	TRBV9	TRBJ2-5	TRBD2	14	CASSVVGGQETQYF	TGTGCCAGCAGCGTAGTGGGGGGGCAAGAGACCCAGTACTTC